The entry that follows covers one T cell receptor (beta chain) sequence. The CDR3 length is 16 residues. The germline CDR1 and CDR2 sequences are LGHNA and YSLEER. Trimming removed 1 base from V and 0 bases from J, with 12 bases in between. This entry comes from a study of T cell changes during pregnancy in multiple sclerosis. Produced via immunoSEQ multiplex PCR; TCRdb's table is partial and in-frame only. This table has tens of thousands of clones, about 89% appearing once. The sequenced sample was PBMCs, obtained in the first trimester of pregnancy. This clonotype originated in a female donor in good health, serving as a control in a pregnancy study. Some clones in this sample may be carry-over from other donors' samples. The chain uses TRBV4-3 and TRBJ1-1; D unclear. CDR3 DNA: TGCGCCAGCAGCCAAGCGGTCGGGCGGGTGAACACTGAAGCTTTCTTT. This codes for CASSQAVGRVNTEAFF.